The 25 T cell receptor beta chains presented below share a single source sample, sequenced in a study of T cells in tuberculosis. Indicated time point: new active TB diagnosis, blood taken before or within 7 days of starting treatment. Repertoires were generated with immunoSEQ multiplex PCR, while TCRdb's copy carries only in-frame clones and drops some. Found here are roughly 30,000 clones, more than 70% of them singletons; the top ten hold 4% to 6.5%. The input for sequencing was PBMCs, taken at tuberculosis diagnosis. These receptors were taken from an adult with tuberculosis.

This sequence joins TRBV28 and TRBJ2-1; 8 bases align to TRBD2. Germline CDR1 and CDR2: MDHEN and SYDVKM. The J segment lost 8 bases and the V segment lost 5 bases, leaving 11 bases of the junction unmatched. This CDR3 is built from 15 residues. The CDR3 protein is CASSGSAGGGYEQFF. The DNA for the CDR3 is TGTGCCAGCAGTGGTAGCGCGGGAGGCGGGTATGAGCAGTTCTTC.

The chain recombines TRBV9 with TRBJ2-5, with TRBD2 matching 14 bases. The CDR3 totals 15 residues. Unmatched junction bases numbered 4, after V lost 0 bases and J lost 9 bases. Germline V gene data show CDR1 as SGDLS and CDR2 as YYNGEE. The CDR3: CASSVGTSGGLSQYF. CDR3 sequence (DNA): TGTGCCAGCAGCGTAGGGACTAGCGGGGGGTTATCCCAGTACTTC.

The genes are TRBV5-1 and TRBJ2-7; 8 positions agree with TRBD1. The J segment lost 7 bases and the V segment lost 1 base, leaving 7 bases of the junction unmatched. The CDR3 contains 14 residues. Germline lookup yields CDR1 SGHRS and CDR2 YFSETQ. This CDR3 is CASSLWTGNREQYF. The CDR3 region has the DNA TGCGCCAGCAGCTTGTGGACAGGGAATAGGGAGCAGTACTTC.

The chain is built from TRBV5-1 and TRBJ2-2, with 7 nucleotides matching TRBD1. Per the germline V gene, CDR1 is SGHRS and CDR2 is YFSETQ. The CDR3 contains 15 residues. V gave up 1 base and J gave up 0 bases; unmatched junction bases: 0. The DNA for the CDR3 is TGCGCCAGCAGCTTGCAGGGGGCGAACACCGGGGAGCTGTTTTTT. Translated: CASSLQGANTGELFF.

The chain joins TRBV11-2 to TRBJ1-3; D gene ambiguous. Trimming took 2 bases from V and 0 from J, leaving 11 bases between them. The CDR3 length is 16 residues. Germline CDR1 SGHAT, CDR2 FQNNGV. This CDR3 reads CASSLQSGNSGNTIYF. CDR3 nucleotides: TGTGCCAGCAGCTTACAATCGGGGAACTCTGGAAACACCATATATTTT.

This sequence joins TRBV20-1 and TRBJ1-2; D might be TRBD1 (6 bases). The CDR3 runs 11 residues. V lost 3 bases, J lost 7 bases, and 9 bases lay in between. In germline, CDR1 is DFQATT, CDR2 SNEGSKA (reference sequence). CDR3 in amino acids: CSASLGAGYTF. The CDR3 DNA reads TGCAGTGCTAGTCTGGGGGCTGGCTACACCTTC.

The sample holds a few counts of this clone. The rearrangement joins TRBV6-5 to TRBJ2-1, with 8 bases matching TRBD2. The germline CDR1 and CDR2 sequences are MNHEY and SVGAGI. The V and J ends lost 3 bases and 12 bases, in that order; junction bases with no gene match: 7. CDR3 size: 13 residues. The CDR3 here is CASSYKAGGPQFF. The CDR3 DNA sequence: TGTGCCAGCAGTTATAAGGCGGGGGGCCCGCAGTTCTTC.

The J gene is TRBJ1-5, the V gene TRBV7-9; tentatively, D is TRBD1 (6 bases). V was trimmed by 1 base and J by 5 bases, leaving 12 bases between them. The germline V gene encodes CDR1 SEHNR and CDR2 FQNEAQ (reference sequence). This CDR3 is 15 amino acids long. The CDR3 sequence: CASSLVGTPYQPQHF. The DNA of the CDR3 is TGTGCCAGCAGCTTAGTCGGGACACCTTATCAGCCCCAGCATTTT.

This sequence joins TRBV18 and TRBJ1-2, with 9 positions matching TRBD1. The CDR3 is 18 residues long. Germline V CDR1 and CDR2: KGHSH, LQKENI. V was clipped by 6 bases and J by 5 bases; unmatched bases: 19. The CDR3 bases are TGTGCCAGCTCCATTCTAAGGATTCGGGACAGGGAAGGTTATGGCTACACCTTC. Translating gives CASSILRIRDREGYGYTF.

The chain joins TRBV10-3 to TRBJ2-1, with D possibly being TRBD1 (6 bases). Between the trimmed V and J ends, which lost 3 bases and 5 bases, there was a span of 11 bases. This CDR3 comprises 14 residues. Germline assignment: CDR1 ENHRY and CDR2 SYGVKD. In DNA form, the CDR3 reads TGTGCCATCAGTGAAGGCAGGGGAGACAATGAGCAGTTCTTC. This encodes CAISEGRGDNEQFF.

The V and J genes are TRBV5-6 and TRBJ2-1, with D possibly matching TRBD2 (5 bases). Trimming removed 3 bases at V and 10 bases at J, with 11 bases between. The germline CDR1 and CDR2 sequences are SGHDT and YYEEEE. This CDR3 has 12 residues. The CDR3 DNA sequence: TGTGCCAGCAGCTCCGGACTGGCCGAGCAGTTCTTC. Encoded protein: CASSSGLAEQFF.

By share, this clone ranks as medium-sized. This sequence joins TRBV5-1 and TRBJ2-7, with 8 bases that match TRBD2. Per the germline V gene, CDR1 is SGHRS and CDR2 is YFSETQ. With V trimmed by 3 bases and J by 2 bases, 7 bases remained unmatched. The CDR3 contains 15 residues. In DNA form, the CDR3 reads TGCGCCAGCAGCTCCTCTGGACTAGCCGCCTACGAGCAGTACTTC. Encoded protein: CASSSSGLAAYEQYF. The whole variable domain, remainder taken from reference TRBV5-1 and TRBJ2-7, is KAGVTQTPRYLIKTRGQQVTLSCSPISGHRSVSWYQQTPGQGLQFLFEYFSETQRNKGNFPGRFSGRQFSNSRSEMNVSTLELGDSALYLCASSSSGLAAYEQYFGPGTRLTVT.

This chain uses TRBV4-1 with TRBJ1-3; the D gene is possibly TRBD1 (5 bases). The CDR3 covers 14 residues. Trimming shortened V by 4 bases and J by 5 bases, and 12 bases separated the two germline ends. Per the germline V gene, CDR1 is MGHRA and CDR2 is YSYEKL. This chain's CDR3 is CASSRPGVRNTIYF. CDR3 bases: TGCGCCAGCAGCCGTCCGGGGGTTCGAAACACCATATATTTT.

The CDR3 sequence: CASSLVGWSGTYEQYF. CDR3 bases: TGTGCCAGCAGCTTAGTAGGCTGGTCAGGGACCTACGAGCAGTACTTC. The chain couples TRBV7-3 to TRBJ2-7, with D possibly TRBD1 on 5 matching bases. Germline CDR1 and CDR2: SGHTA and FQGTGA. The V gene lost 2 bases and the J gene lost 2 bases, with 16 bases spanning the gap. The CDR3 spans 16 residues.

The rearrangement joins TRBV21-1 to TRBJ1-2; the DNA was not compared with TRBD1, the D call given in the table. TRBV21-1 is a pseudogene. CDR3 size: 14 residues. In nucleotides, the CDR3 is TGTGCCAGCAGCAAAGCTGACAGGGACTATGGCTACACCTTC. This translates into CASSKADRDYGYTF.

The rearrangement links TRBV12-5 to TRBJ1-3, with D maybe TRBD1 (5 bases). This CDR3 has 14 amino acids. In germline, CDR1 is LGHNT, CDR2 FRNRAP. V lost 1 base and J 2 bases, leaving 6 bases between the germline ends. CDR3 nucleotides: TGTGCTAGTGGTTTGGAGGACACTGGAAACACCATATATTTT. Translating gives CASGLEDTGNTIYF.

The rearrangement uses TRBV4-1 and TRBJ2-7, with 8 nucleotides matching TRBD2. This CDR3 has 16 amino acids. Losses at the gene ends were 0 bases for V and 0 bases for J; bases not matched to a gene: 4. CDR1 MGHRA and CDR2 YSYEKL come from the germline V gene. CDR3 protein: CASSQDTGLGSYEQYF. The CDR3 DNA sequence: TGCGCCAGCAGCCAAGATACGGGACTAGGCTCCTACGAGCAGTACTTC.

As DNA, the CDR3 is TGTGCCAGCAGTGACACACTAGCGGGAGCTAGGGAGCAGTACTTC. Translating it yields CASSDTLAGAREQYF. The chain employs TRBV27 and TRBJ2-7; 11 positions match TRBD2. CDR1 and CDR2 (germline): MNHEY, SMNVEV (reference sequence). The CDR3 sequence is 15 residues long. Losses at the gene ends were 5 bases for V and 7 bases for J; bases not matched to a gene: 10.

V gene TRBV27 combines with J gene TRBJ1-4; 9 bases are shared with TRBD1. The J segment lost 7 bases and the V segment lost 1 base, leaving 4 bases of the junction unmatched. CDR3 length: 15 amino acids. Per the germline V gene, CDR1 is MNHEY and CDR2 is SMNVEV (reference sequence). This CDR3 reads CASSLWGTGSEKLFF. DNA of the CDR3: TGTGCCAGCAGTTTATGGGGGACAGGGAGTGAAAAACTGTTTTTT.

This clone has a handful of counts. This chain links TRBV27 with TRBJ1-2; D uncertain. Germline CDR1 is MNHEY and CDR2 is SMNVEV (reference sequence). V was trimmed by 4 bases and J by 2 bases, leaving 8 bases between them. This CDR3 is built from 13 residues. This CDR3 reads CASSYNTNYGYTF. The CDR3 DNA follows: TGTGCCAGCAGTTATAACACAAACTATGGCTACACCTTC.

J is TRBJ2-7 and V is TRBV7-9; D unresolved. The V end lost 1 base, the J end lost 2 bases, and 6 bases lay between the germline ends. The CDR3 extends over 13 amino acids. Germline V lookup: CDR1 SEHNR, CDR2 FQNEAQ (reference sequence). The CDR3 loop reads CASSLVSAYEQYF. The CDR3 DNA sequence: TGTGCCAGCAGCTTAGTATCCGCCTACGAGCAGTACTTC.

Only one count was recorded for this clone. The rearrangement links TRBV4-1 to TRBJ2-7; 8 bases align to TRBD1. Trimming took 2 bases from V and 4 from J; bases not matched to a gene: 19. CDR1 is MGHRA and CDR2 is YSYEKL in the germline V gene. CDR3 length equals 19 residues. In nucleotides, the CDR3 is TGCGCCAGCAGCCAATCTGGCGGCCTATGGACAGGGCATCTGTACGAGCAGTACTTC. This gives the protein CASSQSGGLWTGHLYEQYF.

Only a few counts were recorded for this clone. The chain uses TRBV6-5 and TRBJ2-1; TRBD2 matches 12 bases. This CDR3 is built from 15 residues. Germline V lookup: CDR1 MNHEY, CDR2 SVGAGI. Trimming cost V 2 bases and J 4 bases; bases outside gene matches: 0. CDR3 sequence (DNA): TGTGCCAGCAGTTACACTAGCGGGAGGTACAATGAGCAGTTCTTC. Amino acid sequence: CASSYTSGRYNEQFF.

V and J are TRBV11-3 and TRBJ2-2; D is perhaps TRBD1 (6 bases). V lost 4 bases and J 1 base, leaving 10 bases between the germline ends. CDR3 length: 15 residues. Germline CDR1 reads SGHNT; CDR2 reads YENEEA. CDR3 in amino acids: CASSYSRGNTGELFF. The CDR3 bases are TGTGCCAGCAGCTATTCCAGGGGGAACACCGGGGAGCTGTTTTTT.

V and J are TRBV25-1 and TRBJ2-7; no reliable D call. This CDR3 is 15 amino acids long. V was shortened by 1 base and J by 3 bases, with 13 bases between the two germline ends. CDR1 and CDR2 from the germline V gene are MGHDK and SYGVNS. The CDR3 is CASSESPTNDYEQYF. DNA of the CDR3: TGTGCCAGCAGTGAATCCCCGACAAACGACTACGAGCAGTACTTC.